Presented here are 20 T cell receptor beta chains from one specimen sequenced in a study of blood T cell repertoires in COVID-19 (dated by TCRdb to 2018 to 2021). The library relied on the immunoSEQ multiplex PCR assay. The source is immuneACCESS, and TCRdb retained only in-frame sequences with V and J called. Part of the clones is not carried over; for the studies checked, unresolved V genes explain less than half of this, and the remainder is unexplained. The sample contains about 270,000 clones, 86% of them found a single time. Of the sample, just under 9% falls within the top ten clones. Sequencing was performed on peripheral blood. The receptors derive from a middle-aged man with active or convalescent COVID-19.

The J gene is TRBJ2-2, the V gene TRBV9; no firm D call. Trimming shortened V by 0 bases and J by 5 bases, and 14 bases separated the two germline ends. From germline, CDR1 is SGDLS and CDR2 YYNGEE. The CDR3 is 16 amino acids. DNA for the CDR3: TGTGCCAGCAGCGTAGGTGGTAGCAGTTATACCGGGGAGCTGTTTTTT. It specifies CASSVGGSSYTGELFF.

This clone was seen repeatedly, ten times or more. The V and J genes are TRBV12-3 or TRBV12-4 and TRBJ2-5; a possible D gene is TRBD1 (6 bases). The CDR3 is 13 amino acids. The germline V and J ends were trimmed by 5 bases and 5 bases, with 12 bases remaining between them. CDR3 sequence (DNA): TGTGCCAGCAGTGTACAGGGTAGGGAGACCCAGTACTTC. The encoded protein is CASSVQGRETQYF.

This clone was detected only once. V usage is TRBV5-5 and J usage is TRBJ1-2; possibly TRBD1 for D (5 bases). Between the trimmed V and J ends, which lost 4 bases and 11 bases, there was a span of 18 bases. This CDR3 region has 13 residues. Germline V gene lookup returns CDR1 SGHKS and CDR2 YYEKEE (reference sequence). CDR3 amino acids: CASSTPPGRGYTF. CDR3 bases: TGTGCCAGCAGCACACCGCCCGGGAGGGGATACACCTTC.

This clone was counted a few times. The genes are TRBV3-1 (or the pseudogene TRBV3-2) and TRBJ1-1; D is unresolved. V dropped 1 base and J dropped 6 bases, with 6 bases sitting between them. The CDR3 totals 12 residues. Germline V gene sequence: CDR1 LGHDT, CDR2 YNNKEL (reference sequence). CDR3 amino acids: CASSQGASEAFF. In nucleotides, the CDR3 is TGTGCCAGCAGCCAAGGGGCCTCTGAAGCTTTCTTT.

The chain uses TRBV24-1 and TRBJ2-3; D may be TRBD2 (6 bases). CDR1 is KGHDR, CDR2 SFDVKD, per germline. The CDR3 is made up of 16 amino acids. Trimming removed 3 bases at V and 1 base at J, with 13 bases between. Here the CDR3 reads CATSDARGGGTDTQYF. DNA of the CDR3: TGTGCCACCAGTGATGCCCGGGGCGGGGGCACAGATACGCAGTATTTT.

The chain recombines TRBV7-9 with TRBJ1-2; D remains unclear. The CDR3 runs to 13 residues. Trimming shortened V by 6 bases and J by 6 bases, and 14 bases separated the two germline ends. The germline V gene encodes CDR1 SEHNR and CDR2 FQNEAQ (reference sequence). CDR3 nucleotides: TGTGCCAGCAGTGAGGGATGGCAGAATGGCTACACCTTC. Amino acid sequence: CASSEGWQNGYTF.

This clone was counted many times. The rearrangement links TRBV11-2 to TRBJ2-2, with 7 bases lining up with TRBD1. CDR3 size: 17 residues. From germline, CDR1 is SGHAT and CDR2 FQNNGV. Trimming took 4 bases from V and 6 from J; bases not matched to a gene: 14. CDR3 sequence reads: CASSSGRQGYMSGELFF. In nucleotides, the CDR3 is TGTGCCAGCAGCTCAGGGAGACAGGGATATATGTCCGGGGAGCTGTTTTTT.

CDR3 in amino acids: CASSVTGGTGELFF. The CDR3 bases are TGCGCCAGCAGCGTCACAGGGGGGACCGGGGAGCTGTTTTTT. The chain combines TRBV5-1 with TRBJ2-2, with 8 positions matching TRBD1. V was clipped by 4 bases and J by 5 bases; unmatched bases: 4. Germline lookup yields CDR1 SGHRS and CDR2 YFSETQ. This CDR3 is built from 14 residues.

The chain joins TRBV5-1 to TRBJ2-3; 7 bases agree with TRBD1. Trimming removed 4 bases from V and 1 base from J; junction bases left unmatched: 9. The CDR3 consists of 16 residues. CDR1 is SGHRS and CDR2 is YFSETQ in the germline V gene. CDR3 amino acids: CASSILRQGGTDTQYF. Here the CDR3 DNA reads TGCGCCAGCAGCATATTAAGACAGGGAGGCACAGATACGCAGTATTTT.

The chain uses TRBV6-5 and TRBJ2-3; TRBD2 aligns across 7 bases. Losses at the gene ends were 6 bases for V and 0 bases for J; bases not matched to a gene: 6. The germline CDR1 and CDR2 sequences are MNHEY and SVGAGI. The CDR3 extends over 15 amino acids. The CDR3 DNA reads as TGTGCCAGCAGGCGAGCGGGACCTAGCACAGATACGCAGTATTTT. Amino acids: CASRRAGPSTDTQYF.

The chain uses TRBV18 and TRBJ1-1; TRBD1 agrees at 8 bases. The CDR3 extends over 15 amino acids. V shed 2 bases, J shed 1 base, and the junction held 3 bases outside the gene matches. Looked up from germline, CDR1 is KGHSH and CDR2 is LQKENI. The CDR3 protein is CASSPTGGGNTEAFF. CDR3 bases: TGTGCCAGCTCACCAACAGGGGGAGGGAACACTGAAGCTTTCTTT.

This CDR3 is CADREFGETQYF. DNA for the CDR3: TGCGCCGATCGGGAGTTTGGTGAGACCCAGTACTTC. The V and J genes are TRBV23-1 and TRBJ2-5, with TRBD2 as a possible D gene (6 bases). TRBV23-1 counts as an open reading frame of uncertain function. The V end lost 11 bases, the J end lost 5 bases, and 15 bases lay between the germline ends. The CDR3 length is 12 residues.

The chain carries TRBV29-1 and TRBJ1-1; TRBD1 matches 8 bases. The V gene end was trimmed by 7 bases and the J gene end by 2 bases; junction bases not matched to a gene: 6. CDR3 length equals 13 residues. CDR1 is SQVTM and CDR2 is ANQGSEA in the germline V gene. In nucleotides, the CDR3 is TGCAGCGCCATGACAGGGGCTAACACTGAAGCTTTCTTT. Protein: CSAMTGANTEAFF. Variable domain in full (rest from reference TRBV29-1 and TRBJ1-1): SAVISQKPSRDICQRGTSLTIQCQVDSQVTMMFWYRQQPGQSLTLIATANQGSEATYESGFVIDKFPISRPNLTFSTLTVSNMSPEDSSIYLCSAMTGANTEAFFGQGTRLTVV.

This sequence joins TRBV27 and TRBJ2-1; D not certain. Germline V CDR1 and CDR2: MNHEY, SMNVEV (reference sequence). Trimming shortened V by 8 bases and J by 0 bases, and 20 bases separated the two germline ends. This CDR3 spans 17 amino acids. Here the CDR3 DNA reads TGTGCCAGCTTCACCCCCTTAGCCTCGAGCTCCTACAATGAGCAGTTCTTC. It translates to CASFTPLASSSYNEQFF.

The genes are TRBV12-3 or TRBV12-4 and TRBJ2-7, with TRBD2 as a possible D gene (6 bases). The CDR3 runs 13 residues. The V end lost 6 bases, the J end lost 2 bases, and 11 bases lay between the germline ends. CDR3 in DNA: TGTGCCAGCAGCTCCGGCGGGACCTACGAGCAGTACTTC. It yields the protein CASSSGGTYEQYF.

The CDR3 loop reads CASTSGRPTDTQYF. The CDR3 DNA is TGTGCCAGCACTAGCGGGAGGCCCACAGATACGCAGTATTTT. The chain links TRBV6-5 to TRBJ2-3, with TRBD2 matching over 11 bases. The CDR3 loop spans 14 amino acids. Per the germline V gene, CDR1 is MNHEY and CDR2 is SVGAGI. V lost 7 bases, J lost 2 bases, and 2 bases stayed unmatched.

In this sample, this clone turned up once. The chain recombines TRBV25-1 with TRBJ2-7; 7 nucleotides align to TRBD2. V lost 5 bases, J lost 7 bases, and 11 bases stayed unmatched. The length of the CDR3 is 14 residues. Germline-derived CDR1 and CDR2 are MGHDK and SYGVNS. In DNA form, the CDR3 reads TGTGCCAGCAGTCCTCGTATCGGGAGGATAGAGCAGTACTTC. Protein product: CASSPRIGRIEQYF.

The V call is TRBV30, the J call TRBJ1-1; D might be TRBD1 (5 bases). The CDR3 covers 14 residues. Germline V gene sequence: CDR1 GTSNPN, CDR2 SVGIG (reference sequence). With 2 bases removed from V and 1 base from J, the gap between germline ends came to 11 bases. For the CDR3, the DNA is TGTGCCTGGAGTACCCCGGGGGGGAACACTGAAGCTTTCTTT. Translating gives CAWSTPGGNTEAFF.

The chain carries TRBV18 and TRBJ1-5; 7 bases line up with TRBD1. This CDR3 is built from 14 residues. The germline CDR1 and CDR2 sequences are KGHSH and LQKENI. V lost 5 bases and J lost 5; bases outside the gene matches: 6. The CDR3 reads CASSSTGNDQPQHF. Written as DNA, the CDR3 is TGTGCCAGCTCATCGACAGGGAATGATCAGCCCCAGCATTTT.

The rearrangement uses TRBV6-1 and TRBJ1-2, with TRBD1 matching 8 bases. V trimming: 5 bases; J trimming: 4 bases; junction bases outside the gene matches: 6. CDR1 is MNHNS and CDR2 is SASEGT in the germline V gene. The CDR3 is made up of 14 amino acids. DNA of the CDR3: TGTGCCAGCAGTACAGACAGGGGAGGCTATGGCTACACCTTC. Encoded protein: CASSTDRGGYGYTF.